This TCR beta chain is from a study of blood T cell repertoires in COVID-19. Profiling relied on immunoSEQ multiplex PCR, and the TCRdb table lists in-frame clones only, not all of them. The sample lists roughly 330,000 clones, around 87% occurring once. Two consecutive negative NP/OP PCR tests, clearance, or resolved symptoms defined Cohort 3 recovery. The receptor comes from a woman aged 25 to 39 who had recovered from COVID-19. Sequencing was done on a sample of PBMCs or T cells enriched from blood (not recorded which).

Here the CDR3 reads CATSSRDSPPEGKNIQYF. The CDR3 nucleotides read TGTGCCACCAGCAGCCGGGACAGCCCTCCGGAGGGCAAAAACATTCAGTACTTC. V and J are TRBV15 and TRBJ2-4; TRBD1 might be the D (7 bases). The CDR3 has 18 amino acids. Germline V lookup: CDR1 LNHNV, CDR2 YYDKDF (reference sequence). Trimming shortened V by 3 bases and J by 3 bases, and 21 bases separated the two germline ends. The full variable domain, in which reference TRBV15 and TRBJ2-4 provide the parts outside the CDR3, is DAMVIQNPRYQVTQFGKPVTLSCSQTLNHNVMYWYQQKSSQAPKLLFHYYDKDFNNEADTPDNFQSRRPNTSFCFLDIRSPGLGDTAMYLCATSSRDSPPEGKNIQYFGAGTRLSVL.